The T cell receptor beta chain under discussion was sequenced for a study of identical twins. Overall study results and limits: Out-of-frame alpha sequences common to twins exhibited a surplus of low generation probability.

A universal primer site was incorporated via template switching, and the cDNA contained unique molecular identifiers. TCRdb recomputed calls from the 5' RACE reads with MiXCR, one row per CDR3 protein. Here the sample spans about 810,000 distinct CDR3 sequences, roughly an eighth being singletons. The V end was cut by 7 bases, the J end by 0 bases, with 15 bases between. The length of the CDR3 is 15 residues. Germline CDR1 LNHDA, CDR2 SQIVND (reference sequence). This clonotype occurred a few times. Its antigen is currently unknown. This sample was shared with a second study, whose subject was yellow fever vaccine responses in identical twins.

The source of this sequence is a woman aged 18 to 35 in good health. Sequencing used PBMCs. The rearrangement uses TRBV19 and TRBJ1-1; D unclear. The CDR3 loop is CASTFSWRMNTEAFF. Here the CDR3 DNA reads TGTGCCAGTACTTTTTCATGGCGAATGAACACTGAAGCTTTCTTT. The complete variable domain, with remaining parts taken from reference TRBV19 and TRBJ1-1, reads DGGITQSPKYLFRKEGQNVTLSCEQNLNHDAMYWYRQDPGQGLRLIYYSQIVNDFQKGDIAEGYSVSREKKESFPLTVTSAQKNPTAFYLCASTFSWRMNTEAFFGQGTRLTVV.